Ten or more counts support the clone carrying this TCR beta chain. Genomic DNA acted as the template from which TCR beta VDJ combination and CDR3 sequence profiling were carried out. In TCRdb, the reads were re-called with MiXCR into one record per CDR3 protein. The table shows 150,000 to 200,000 distinct CDR3 sequences, with around 48% occurring only once. This entry is derived from a study of CD8+CD57+ T cells in acquired aplastic anemia. Study-wide context: Mean yield of DNA from sorted CD4+ and CD8+ cells was roughly 3.2 ug.

V lost 0 bases and J lost 11; bases outside the gene matches: 5. Germline V gene sequence: CDR1 LNHDA, CDR2 SQIVND (reference sequence). CDR3 length: 13 amino acids. Sequenced patients had shown CD8+CD57+ cell expansion by flow cytometry. Blood sampling was performed on the patients, and none of them had received therapy by then. J is TRBJ1-1 and V is TRBV19; 8 nucleotides align to TRBD1. This clonotype was sampled from a human donor with aplastic anemia. Sequences were obtained from sorted CD4+, CD8+, or CD8+CD57+ T cells (not recorded which) from PBMCs. The CDR3 is CASSIDRDRTAFF. CDR3 DNA: TGTGCCAGTAGTATAGATCGGGACAGGACTGCTTTCTTT.